This record concerns one T cell receptor beta chain sequence. The data belong to a study of cytomegalovirus exposure and HLA in healthy donors. 60 Vbeta and 13 Jbeta primers were used in PCR. Authors' methods: As a later analysis found, there were 78 million or so unique TCR beta chains, of which around 10 million were shared. Data came from immunoSEQ multiplex PCR; TCRdb stores just in-frame clones and leaves some out. The DNA was the basis for D and trimming; V, J and clone size are from that table. The repertoire holds some 140,000 clones, with over 70% as singletons. Trimming stripped 0 bases from V and 4 bases from J, with 10 bases between. This CDR3 comprises 14 residues. Per the germline V gene, CDR1 is SGHNT and CDR2 is YYREEE (reference sequence).

The source material was PBMCs. This TCR was recovered from a man aged 25 to 45 in good health and CMV-seronegative. The V and J genes are TRBV5-4 and TRBJ1-2; D remains ambiguous. This CDR3 is CASSLAHLPYGYTF. DNA for the CDR3: TGTGCCAGCAGCTTGGCTCACCTACCCTATGGCTACACCTTC.